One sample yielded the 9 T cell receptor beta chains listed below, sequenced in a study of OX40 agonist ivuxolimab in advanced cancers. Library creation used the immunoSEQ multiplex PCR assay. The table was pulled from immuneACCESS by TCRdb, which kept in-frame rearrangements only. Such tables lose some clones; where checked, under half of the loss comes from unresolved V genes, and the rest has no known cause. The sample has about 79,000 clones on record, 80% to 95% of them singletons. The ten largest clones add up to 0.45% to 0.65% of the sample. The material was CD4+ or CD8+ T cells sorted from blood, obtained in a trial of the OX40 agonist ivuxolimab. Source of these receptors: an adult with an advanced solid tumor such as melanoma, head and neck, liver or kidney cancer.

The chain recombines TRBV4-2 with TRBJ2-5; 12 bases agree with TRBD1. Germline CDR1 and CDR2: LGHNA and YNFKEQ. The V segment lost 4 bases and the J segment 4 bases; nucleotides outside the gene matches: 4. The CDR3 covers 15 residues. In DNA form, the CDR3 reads TGTGCCAGCAGCCCGGGACAGGGGGCAGGAGAGACCCAGTACTTC. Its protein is CASSPGQGAGETQYF.

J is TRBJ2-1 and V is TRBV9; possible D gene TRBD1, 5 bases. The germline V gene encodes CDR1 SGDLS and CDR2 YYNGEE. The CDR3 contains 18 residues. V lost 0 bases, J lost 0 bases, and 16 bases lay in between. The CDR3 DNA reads TGTGCCAGCAGCGTAGCTGTGGGGCTATCCAGCTCCTACAATGAGCAGTTCTTC. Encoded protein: CASSVAVGLSSSYNEQFF.

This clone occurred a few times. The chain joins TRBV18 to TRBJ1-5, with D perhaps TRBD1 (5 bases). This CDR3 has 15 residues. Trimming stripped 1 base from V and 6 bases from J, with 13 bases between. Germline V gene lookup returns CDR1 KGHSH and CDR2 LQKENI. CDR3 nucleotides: TGTGCCAGCTCACCACAGGGACTTGAGGGTCAGCCCCAGCATTTT. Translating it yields CASSPQGLEGQPQHF.

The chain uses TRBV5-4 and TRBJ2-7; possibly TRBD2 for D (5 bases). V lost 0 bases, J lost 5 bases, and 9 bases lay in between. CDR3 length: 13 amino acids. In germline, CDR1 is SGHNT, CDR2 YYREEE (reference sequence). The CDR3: CASSLAGSNEQYF. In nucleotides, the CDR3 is TGTGCCAGCAGCTTGGCGGGGTCCAACGAGCAGTACTTC.

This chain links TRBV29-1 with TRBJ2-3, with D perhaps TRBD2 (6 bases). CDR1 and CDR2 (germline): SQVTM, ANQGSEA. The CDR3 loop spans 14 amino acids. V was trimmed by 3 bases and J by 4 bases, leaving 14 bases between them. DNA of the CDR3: TGCAGCGTTGATCAGTTTGGGAGGCCAGATACGCAGTATTTT. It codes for CSVDQFGRPDTQYF.

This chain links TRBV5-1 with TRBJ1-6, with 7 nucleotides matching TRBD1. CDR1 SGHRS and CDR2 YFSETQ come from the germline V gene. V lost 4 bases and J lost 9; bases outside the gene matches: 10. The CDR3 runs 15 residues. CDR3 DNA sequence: TGCGCCAGCAGCCTCTCACAGGGGTTCAGTTCACCCCTCCACTTT. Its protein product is CASSLSQGFSSPLHF.

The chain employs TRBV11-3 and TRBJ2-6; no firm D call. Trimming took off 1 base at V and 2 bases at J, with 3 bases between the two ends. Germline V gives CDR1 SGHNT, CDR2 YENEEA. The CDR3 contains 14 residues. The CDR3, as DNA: TGTGCCAGCAGCTTAGTGGCTGGGGCCAACGTCCTGACTTTC. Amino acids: CASSLVAGANVLTF.

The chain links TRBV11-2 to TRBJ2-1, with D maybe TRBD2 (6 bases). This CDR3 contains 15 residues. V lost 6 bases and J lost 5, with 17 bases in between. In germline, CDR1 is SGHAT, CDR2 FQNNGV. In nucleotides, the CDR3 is TGTGCCAGCAGTCTTACGTGGGACTTTCACAATGAGCAGTTCTTC. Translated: CASSLTWDFHNEQFF.

The CDR3 loop reads CASSLTGYEQYF. For the CDR3, the DNA is TGTGCCAGCAGCTTGACTGGCTACGAGCAGTACTTC. The gene calls are TRBV7-9 and TRBJ2-5; D gene ambiguous. Judging by the DNA end, TRBJ2-7 fits better; the J call may be wrong. This CDR3 region has 12 residues. CDR1 SEHNR and CDR2 FQNEAQ come from the germline V gene (reference sequence).